These 28 T cell receptor beta chains originate from one sample sequenced in a study of beta chain features in type 1 diabetes. The investigators reverse transcribed all of the isolated RNA, so they sequenced expressed TCRB transcripts. Here immunoSEQ multiplex PCR was the method, and the copy in TCRdb shows in-frame clones only, minus some. The table has 360,000 or so clones, 15% to 20% seen once. Material: naive CD4+ T cells from blood. The receptors originated from a woman between 18 and 30 years old in good health.

The gene calls are TRBV5-6 and TRBJ1-1; 12 positions agree with TRBD1. Germline V gene lookup returns CDR1 SGHDT and CDR2 YYEEEE. J lost 4 bases, V lost 0 bases, and 4 bases had no gene match. The CDR3 totals 16 residues. CDR3 sequence: CASSLVGTGGFTEAFF. CDR3 bases: TGTGCCAGCAGCTTGGTGGGGACAGGGGGCTTCACTGAAGCTTTCTTT.

In its sample, this clone was seen a few times. The chain carries TRBV30 and TRBJ2-2; 8 nucleotides line up with TRBD2. The CDR3 sequence is 11 residues long. From germline, CDR1 is GTSNPN and CDR2 SVGIG (reference sequence). The CDR3 coding sequence is TGTGCTCGGGGGGGCACCGGGGAGCTGTTTTTT. It translates to CARGGTGELFF.

The genes are TRBV18 and TRBJ2-7; 9 bases align to TRBD1. V shed 3 bases, J shed 2 bases, and the junction held 5 bases outside the gene matches. This CDR3 contains 15 residues. Germline CDR1 reads KGHSH; CDR2 reads LQKENI. Written as DNA, the CDR3 is TGTGCCAGCTCACCTGGACAGGGGAGGGCCTACGAGCAGTACTTC. It translates to CASSPGQGRAYEQYF.

The chain recombines TRBV20-1 with TRBJ1-2, with D tentatively TRBD1 (6 bases). Germline assignment: CDR1 DFQATT and CDR2 SNEGSKA (reference sequence). V lost 6 bases and J 8 bases, leaving 13 bases between the germline ends. The CDR3 runs to 11 residues. CDR3 loop: CSAAGAPGYTF. DNA of the CDR3: TGCAGTGCCGCGGGGGCTCCCGGCTACACCTTC.

This chain joins TRBV5-1 and TRBJ2-5, with TRBD1 as a possible D gene (6 bases). The CDR3 has 12 amino acids. Germline loops: CDR1 SGHRS, CDR2 YFSETQ. Deletions cut 7 bases from V and 2 bases from J, with 9 bases between. The chain's CDR3 is CASSGAQETQYF. Written as DNA, the CDR3 is TGCGCCAGCTCAGGGGCACAAGAGACCCAGTACTTC.

The chain uses TRBV30 and TRBJ1-1; D not resolved. The germline CDR1 and CDR2 sequences are GTSNPN and SVGIG (reference sequence). This CDR3 contains 14 residues. Trimming took 1 base from V and 4 from J, leaving 13 bases between them. The CDR3 DNA sequence: TGTGCCTGGAGTGAGGAGGGAAGTGGCACTGAAGCTTTCTTT. Translated: CAWSEEGSGTEAFF.

This clone came up a few times. The rearrangement joins TRBV30 to TRBJ1-2; 7 bases line up with TRBD1. Germline-derived CDR1 and CDR2 are GTSNPN and SVGIG (reference sequence). The CDR3 runs to 13 residues. J was trimmed by 5 bases and V by 5 bases; bases with no gene match: 8. Here the CDR3 DNA reads TGTGCCTGGTATAACAGGGGAAATTATGGCTACACCTTC. Translation gives CAWYNRGNYGYTF.

This clone showed up just a few times. V gene TRBV7-2 combines with J gene TRBJ1-2; possible D gene TRBD1, 5 bases. V was trimmed by 8 bases and J by 8 bases, leaving 15 bases between them. This CDR3 comprises 12 residues. Germline CDR1 SGHTA, CDR2 FQGNSA. The CDR3 here is CASGAPAGGYTF. DNA of the CDR3: TGTGCCAGCGGGGCCCCCGCCGGCGGCTACACCTTC. The full variable domain, completed using reference TRBV7-2 and TRBJ1-2, is GAGVSQSPSNKVTEKGKDVELRCDPISGHTALYWYRQSLGQGLEFLIYFQGNSAPDKSGLPSDRFSAERTGGSVSTLTIQRTQQEDSAVYLCASGAPAGGYTFGSGTRLTVV.

The chain couples TRBV7-3 to TRBJ1-1; tentative D call: TRBD1 (6 bases). Trimming took 4 bases from V and 8 from J, leaving 17 bases between them. There are 14 residues in the CDR3. From germline, CDR1 is SGHTA and CDR2 FQGTGA. CDR3 nucleotides: TGTGCCAGCAGCTCCTACCACGGACAGCAAGAAGCTTTCTTT. Translated: CASSSYHGQQEAFF.

This sequence joins TRBV15 and TRBJ2-7; 7 bases are shared with TRBD1. Trimming removed 2 bases from V and 2 bases from J; junction bases left unmatched: 6. CDR3 length: 15 amino acids. Germline V gene sequence: CDR1 LNHNV, CDR2 YYDKDF (reference sequence). CDR3 nucleotides: TGTGCCACCAGCAGAAACAGGGGTTTCGCCTACGAGCAGTACTTC. This translates into CATSRNRGFAYEQYF. Drawing the rest from reference TRBV15 and TRBJ2-7, the complete variable domain is DAMVIQNPRYQVTQFGKPVTLSCSQTLNHNVMYWYQQKSSQAPKLLFHYYDKDFNNEADTPDNFQSRRPNTSFCFLDIRSPGLGDTAMYLCATSRNRGFAYEQYFGPGTRLTVT.

The J gene is TRBJ2-3, the V gene TRBV19, with D perhaps TRBD2 (6 bases). The CDR3 has 15 amino acids. Germline V CDR1 and CDR2: LNHDA, SQIVND (reference sequence). V was clipped by 4 bases and J by 6 bases, with 17 bases between them. This CDR3 is CASSSGTVHADTQYF. The CDR3 bases are TGTGCCAGTAGTAGCGGGACCGTACATGCGGATACGCAGTATTTT.

The rearrangement links TRBV5-4 to TRBJ1-5, with D tentatively TRBD1 (5 bases). Per the germline V gene, CDR1 is SGHNT and CDR2 is YYREEE (reference sequence). CDR3 length: 15 residues. The V end lost 0 bases, the J end lost 6 bases, and 13 bases lay between the germline ends. CDR3 DNA sequence: TGTGCCAGCAGCTTGGGAGGGCAGGGAGGTCAGCCCCAGCATTTT. The encoded protein is CASSLGGQGGQPQHF.

This clone appeared a few times. The chain combines TRBV13 with TRBJ2-7, with a possible D match to TRBD2 (6 bases). The length of the CDR3 is 13 residues. CDR1 and CDR2 from the germline V gene are PRHDT and FYEKMQ (reference sequence). Trimming removed 3 bases at V and 4 bases at J, with 10 bases between. The CDR3, as DNA: TGTGCCAGCAGCTTCTACGGGGGATACGAGCAGTACTTC. Residues: CASSFYGGYEQYF.

This chain connects TRBV6-6 to TRBJ1-4; 7 bases are shared with TRBD1. With 7 bases clipped from V and 8 bases from J, the junction kept 7 bases outside the gene matches. Germline CDR1 is MNHNY and CDR2 is SVGAGI (reference sequence). The CDR3 loop spans 13 amino acids. This CDR3 reads CASIGRGVEKLFF. CDR3 bases: TGTGCCAGCATCGGCAGGGGGGTAGAAAAACTGTTTTTT.

This rearrangement joins TRBV15 to TRBJ2-7; D is perhaps TRBD1 (6 bases). The V end was cut by 0 bases, the J end by 3 bases, with 9 bases between. Germline assignment: CDR1 LNHNV and CDR2 YYDKDF (reference sequence). This CDR3 has 14 residues. CDR3 nucleotide sequence: TGTGCCACCAGCAGAGATCCACAGGGCTACGAGCAGTACTTC. The encoded protein is CATSRDPQGYEQYF.

This clone was found a few times. The chain employs TRBV5-1 and TRBJ1-1; D is unclear. The CDR3 contains 12 residues. The V end was cut by 0 bases, the J end by 4 bases, with 4 bases between. Germline loops: CDR1 SGHRS, CDR2 YFSETQ. The CDR3 coding sequence is TGCGCCAGCAGCTTGGACAGCACTGAAGCTTTCTTT. Its translation: CASSLDSTEAFF.

This clone has just a few counts. Distinct nucleotide sequences in the sample also encode this CDR3. The gene calls are TRBV6-5 and TRBJ1-1, with D perhaps TRBD1 (5 bases). Germline CDR1 reads MNHEY; CDR2 reads SVGAGI. This CDR3 is 13 amino acids long. Trimming left V 6 bases short and J 1 base short, with 9 bases between. The CDR3 sequence: CASSPTGNTEAFF. The CDR3 bases are TGTGCCAGCAGCCCAACAGGGAACACTGAAGCTTTCTTT.

This chain connects TRBV13 to TRBJ2-7, with D possibly matching TRBD2 (6 bases). The J call may be incorrect, as the DNA end agrees better with TRBJ2-5. CDR3 length: 14 residues. Germline V gene sequence: CDR1 PRHDT, CDR2 FYEKMQ (reference sequence). CDR3 sequence (DNA): TGTGCCAGCAGCCCGTCTAGCGAAGGGGAGACCCAGTACTTC. Translating it yields CASSPSSEGETQYF.

This clone was found a few times. The genes are TRBV25-1 and TRBJ1-1, with unresolved D. Per germline, CDR1 MGHDK and CDR2 SYGVNS. The V gene lost 1 base and the J gene lost 9 bases, with 6 bases spanning the gap. CDR3 length: 11 residues. Here the CDR3 reads CASSELRKAFF. The CDR3 DNA reads TGTGCCAGCAGTGAATTGCGGAAAGCTTTCTTT.

This chain uses TRBV5-1 with TRBJ2-7; TRBD1 matches at 9 bases. Germline V gives CDR1 SGHRS, CDR2 YFSETQ. CDR3 length equals 15 residues. The trim removed 2 bases at V and 3 bases at J, leaving 6 bases unmatched. CDR3 residues: CASSFGDRDSYEQYF. In DNA, the CDR3 is TGCGCCAGCAGCTTCGGGGACAGGGATAGCTACGAGCAGTACTTC.

This rearrangement joins TRBV15 to TRBJ2-3; 7 nucleotides line up with TRBD2. V was clipped by 3 bases and J by 3 bases; unmatched bases: 15. CDR1 is LNHNV, CDR2 YYDKDF, per germline (reference sequence). This CDR3 region has 18 residues. The CDR3 DNA reads TGTGCCACCAGCAGTCCGCTAGGCCAAGCGGGAAGTACAGATACGCAGTATTTT. Encoded protein: CATSSPLGQAGSTDTQYF. Full variable domain (rest looked up from reference TRBV15 and TRBJ2-3): DAMVIQNPRYQVTQFGKPVTLSCSQTLNHNVMYWYQQKSSQAPKLLFHYYDKDFNNEADTPDNFQSRRPNTSFCFLDIRSPGLGDTAMYLCATSSPLGQAGSTDTQYFGPGTRLTVL.

This clone has more than one count but fewer than ten. This chain links TRBV9 with TRBJ2-5; the D gene is possibly TRBD1 (6 bases). Trimming cost V 3 bases and J 2 bases, with 11 bases left between them. This CDR3 comprises 14 residues. CDR1 and CDR2 from the germline V gene are SGDLS and YYNGEE. The CDR3 DNA reads as TGTGCCAGCAGCGCGATGGGACAACAAGAGACCCAGTACTTC. Its protein is CASSAMGQQETQYF.

In this sample, this clone turned up a few times. V gene TRBV29-1 combines with J gene TRBJ1-1; D may be TRBD1 (5 bases). The germline V gene encodes CDR1 SQVTM and CDR2 ANQGSEA. This CDR3 is 15 amino acids long. With 6 bases removed from V and 4 bases from J, the gap between germline ends came to 21 bases. The CDR3 DNA follows: TGCAGCGTCCGACCCGACAGCGAGATAGGCACTGAAGCTTTCTTT. It encodes CSVRPDSEIGTEAFF.

V is TRBV5-1 and J is TRBJ2-3, with 9 bases aligning to TRBD1. Germline lookup yields CDR1 SGHRS and CDR2 YFSETQ. The CDR3 runs 14 residues. The junction had 2 bases not matched to a gene; V was cut back by 4 bases and J by 2 bases. The CDR3 spells CASSTGGNTDTQYF. CDR3 coding DNA: TGCGCCAGCAGCACAGGGGGCAACACAGATACGCAGTATTTT.

The chain employs TRBV5-4 and TRBJ2-2; D is possibly TRBD2 (6 bases). Germline V gene lookup returns CDR1 SGHNT and CDR2 YYREEE (reference sequence). V was cut by 9 bases and J by 4 bases, with 25 bases left in between. The CDR3 spans 17 residues. Written as DNA, the CDR3 is TGTGCCACCGGGGGTAAAAGGGCCCCTGGCGGCACCGGGGAGCTGTTTTTT. Protein: CATGGKRAPGGTGELFF.

This clone was counted between two and nine times. The V and J genes are TRBV5-1 and TRBJ2-1; D remains ambiguous. This CDR3 comprises 14 residues. Germline V CDR1 and CDR2: SGHRS, YFSETQ. Trimming pared 0 bases from V and 1 base from J, leaving 5 bases between. CDR3 coding DNA: TGCGCCAGCAGCTTGGCCAGGTCCTACAATGAGCAGTTCTTC. Translated: CASSLARSYNEQFF. The full variable domain, rest sourced from reference TRBV5-1 and TRBJ2-1, is KAGVTQTPRYLIKTRGQQVTLSCSPISGHRSVSWYQQTPGQGLQFLFEYFSETQRNKGNFPGRFSGRQFSNSRSEMNVSTLELGDSALYLCASSLARSYNEQFFGPGTRLTVL.

As DNA, the CDR3 is TGTGCCAGCAGCTTGGGGAGGACCCAGTACTTC. Its protein product is CASSLGRTQYF. The chain has TRBV5-4 and TRBJ2-5, with unresolved D. The CDR3 spans 11 residues. Germline V gene sequence: CDR1 SGHNT, CDR2 YYREEE (reference sequence). The V gene lost 0 bases and the J gene lost 7 bases, with 4 bases spanning the gap.

Only a few counts were recorded for this clone. The gene calls are TRBV18 and TRBJ2-5; 7 bases map to TRBD1. Germline V gene lookup returns CDR1 KGHSH and CDR2 LQKENI. The CDR3 totals 14 residues. V shed 2 bases and J 4 bases; nucleotides not matched to a gene: 4. In nucleotides, the CDR3 is TGTGCCAGCTCACCAGGGACAGCAGGAGAGACCCAGTACTTC. Residues: CASSPGTAGETQYF.